This T cell receptor beta chain was identified in a study of response to subunit inactivated influenza vaccine. General study points: Only a handful of new T cells, the authors suggested, are recruited with each seasonal influenza vaccination.

This CDR3 spans 12 amino acids. Trimming removed 8 bases from V and 8 bases from J, with 15 bases in between. Germline V gives CDR1 MNHEY, CDR2 SVGAGI. This clonotype was seen only a few times. Its antigen is not known. One entry per CDR3 protein, called by TCRdb with MiXCR from the RT-PCR reads. The sample holds approximately 570,000 distinct CDR3 sequences; approximately 7.7% are singletons and the top ten take about an eighth. This clonotype originated in a man in his fifties or sixties who received an inactivated influenza vaccine. The starting material was PBMCs from blood, obtained 23 months after vaccination. The chain employs TRBV6-5 and TRBJ1-2; D is uncertain. The CDR3 nucleotides read TGTGCCAGCCGATTTAGTTTTGGAGGCTACACCTTC. Amino acid sequence: CASRFSFGGYTF.